This entry features one T cell receptor (beta chain) sequence. These data come from a study of blood T cell repertoires in COVID-19. Study background: The study drew acute and convalescent COVID-19 samples from the United States, Italy and Spain. In each case, the material was cDNA or gDNA derived from T cells, B-cell-depleted T cells, or PBMCs.

Per the original methods: It was from reference gene primer amplification that nucleated cell counts were estimated. Data came from immunoSEQ multiplex PCR; TCRdb stores just in-frame clones and leaves some out. The V and J calls and clone size come from that table; D and trimming were worked out from the DNA. The sample records approximately 330,000 clones, about nine tenths being singletons. The CDR3 consists of 18 residues. The junction had 12 bases not matched to a gene; V was cut back by 8 bases and J by 0 bases. CDR1 MNHEY and CDR2 SMNVEV come from the germline V gene (reference sequence). This sequence joins TRBV27 and TRBJ2-6; 8 bases are shared with TRBD2. The specimen sequenced was peripheral blood. The sequence was obtained from a man under 40 with COVID-19, enrolled during active disease. CDR3 amino acids: CASREGVGPSSGANVLTF. CDR3 in DNA: TGTGCCAGCCGGGAGGGGGTCGGGCCAAGCTCTGGGGCCAACGTCCTGACTTTC.